This T cell receptor beta chain originates from a study of T cell repertoires in ileal Crohn's disease. Study at large: Patients had a median approximately 7.2-year disease duration, and less than 45% were active smokers.

The CDR3 contains 15 residues. V gave up 0 bases and J gave up 4 bases; unmatched junction bases: 5. Per germline, CDR1 MNHEY and CDR2 SMNVEV (reference sequence). General study points: Mucosal expansions were suggested to be mainly CD8 T cells.

On this clone: Antigen: not known.

Included were adult ileal or ileocolonic Crohn's patients indicated for ileocolonic resection. Each sample's TCRB immunosequencing used about 470 nanograms of biopsy DNA. Using immunoSEQ multiplex PCR, the repertoire was profiled, and TCRdb retains in-frame clones only, with some absent. This table holds 5,500 to 8,500 clones, less than 75% found once. The genes are TRBV27 and TRBJ2-7; 8 positions match TRBD2. This TCR was sampled from an adult with Crohn's disease. The sample taken for sequencing was ileal tissue. The CDR3 loop reads CASSLSSGGPYEQYF. The CDR3 DNA reads as TGTGCCAGCAGTTTATCCAGCGGGGGCCCTTACGAGCAGTACTTC.